The entry below describes one TCR beta chain. J gave up 9 bases and V 4 bases, and 3 bases lay outside the gene matches. Germline values: CDR1 SGHTA, CDR2 FQGNSA. This CDR3 has 13 amino acids. These data originate in a study of blood T cell repertoires in COVID-19. Turning to the study itself: Specimens from acute and convalescent COVID-19 originated in the United States, Italy and Spain. From T cells, B-cell-depleted T cells, or PBMCs came the material, which was cDNA or gDNA.

Original methodology: Estimates of nucleated cell counts were drawn from the amplification of reference gene primers. The table came from immunoSEQ multiplex PCR; TCRdb's copy has only in-frame clones and leaves some out. The DNA was the basis for D and trimming; V, J and clone size are from that table. The data hold 130,000 to 150,000 clones, with around nine tenths observed a single time. The chain links TRBV7-2 to TRBJ2-1; 10 nucleotides match TRBD2. The TCR comes from a human donor in a cohort sampled during active COVID-19. Sequences were obtained from peripheral blood. The CDR3 spells CASSSLAGVEQFF. The CDR3 nucleotides are TGTGCCAGCAGCTCGCTAGCGGGAGTTGAGCAGTTCTTC.